This T cell receptor beta chain was sequenced during a study of T cells in Graves' hyperthyroidism and ophthalmopathy (dated by TCRdb to between 2019 and 2020). The study in broad terms: Peripheral blood samples were taken at the time of initial diagnosis, prior to any treatment. The paper describes TCR Vbeta CDR3 sequencing of around 140 peripheral blood samples, made up of some 42 ophthalmopathy patients, more than 70 hyperthyroidism patients and 17 progressor patients. A discovery cohort of approximately 100 patients, about 43 with Graves' ophthalmopathy and 55 to 65 with stable Graves' hyperthyroidism, was used to find distinguishing TCR V-J signatures. After sampling, hyperthyroidism patients received methimazole starting at 30 mg daily, and ophthalmopathy patients received high-dose intravenous methylprednisolone. In more than five Graves' hyperthyroidism patients, the study also compared T-cell repertoires from thyroid tissue with T-cell repertoires from blood. An independent validation cohort of under 20 hyperthyroidism patients and about 16 patients who later progressed to ophthalmopathy tested prospective prediction of ophthalmopathy. The 100 or so discovery patients were divided at random into training and test sets in a 7:3 ratio. The paper as a whole reports these results and caveats: A model built on a 13 V-J signature distinguished ophthalmopathy from stable hyperthyroidism, reaching roughly 88% sensitivity and 81.08% specificity in cross-validation and 80%/75% in testing. In validation, the model predicted progression to ophthalmopathy with approximately 71% sensitivity and 72% to 85% specificity, a median of about 6.7 months before onset. Most expanded thyroid clonotypes (frequency above 0.001) were also found in blood, which suggests that blood repertoires may mirror thyroid immune responses. Sample size was not statistically predetermined, and investigators were not blinded to group allocation.

Amplification of TCR beta CDR3 regions was carried out from RNA transcripts. The first round of RT-PCR for the TCR CDR3 was performed with the HTBI primer set and the Qiagen OneStep RT-PCR kit. The libraries were constructed in a second round of multiplex PCR and then size-selected and purified. Libraries were sequenced paired-end with 100 bp reads on an Illumina HiSeq2000. The authors' pipeline ran thus. SOAPnuke was used to process the raw data, with reads discarded if the reads contained adapters or uncalled bases, had a mean Phred below 15, or lacked an exact constant-primer or identifier match. COPE v1.2.5 was used to merge high-quality paired reads, and clonotypes were defined as unique nucleotide sequences. MiTCR v1.1 was used to align the clonotypes against IMGT TRBV, TRBD and TRBJ reference segments. Only V-J combinations with frequency above 0.0001, covering approximately 99% of repertoires, were analysed. A TCS score was defined as the ratio of F50 (clonal expansion) to E x V (chaos), with BLOSUM62-based TCRdist applied between CDR3 peptides within each V-J. Welch's t-statistics and random forest reduced just over 500 V-J features to some 14, which were used in a naive Bayes classifier (R e1071). In-frame beta chains were kept once TCRdb had trimmed the public reads at Q25 with fastp and called clones with MiXCR. One record per CDR3 amino acid sequence lists the most common genes and DNA. For this entry, the V and J calls and clone size follow TCRdb and not the study's own pipeline. For this sample there are 300,000 to 350,000 distinct CDR3 sequences; around 13% appear just once. The ten largest clonotypes hold under 30% of the sample.

The sample holds many counts of this clonotype. The antigen it recognizes is unknown. It has no much larger one-base neighbor in the sample; base qualities were not kept. A patient counted as having stable Graves' hyperthyroidism if no progression to ophthalmopathy occurred over 18 months of follow-up. Hyperthyroidism patients were newly diagnosed, had a disease duration of under 2 months, and were aged 18 to 65 years. Exclusion was applied to patients with uncontrolled infections, other autoimmune diseases, pregnancy or lactation. Diagnoses relied on clinical symptoms, serum thyroxine and TRAb, thyroid ultrasound and orbital computed tomography. PBMCs were isolated from approximately 10 ml of fresh peripheral blood by Ficoll-Paque density gradient centrifugation. Trizol reagent was used to extract total RNA, and RNA quality was then checked on an Agilent 2100 Bioanalyzer. The specimen sequenced was blood. The clonotype comes from a woman aged 25 to 45 with Graves' hyperthyroidism.

The nucleotide sequence reads as follows: TGCGCCAGCAGCGCAAAAAGGGGAGATGAGCAGTTCTTC. Its protein reads: CASSAKRGDEQFF. The sequence joins TRBV5-1 to TRBJ2-1; the D region is possibly TRBD1 or TRBD2, each matching across 5 bases. Cut back by 4 bases and 8 bases, the V and J ends lie 13 bases apart. The CDR3 starts with the cysteine, ends with the phenylalanine, and has 13 residues. CDR3 DNA is the only sequence kept; it has 39 bases, read in frame from the first base. Per the germline V gene, SGHRS is the CDR1 and YFSETQ is the CDR2.